This T cell receptor beta chain was sequenced during a study of cytomegalovirus exposure and HLA in healthy donors. Sequenced by immunoSEQ multiplex PCR; TCRdb stores in-frame clones only, minus some. There are around 130,000 clones in the sample; under 90% occur only once, and over 3% lies in the top ten. This clone was seen more than once but under ten times. Its antigen is not known. This CDR3 spans 13 amino acids. Trimming stripped 7 bases from V and 4 bases from J, with 10 bases between. The germline V gene encodes CDR1 MDHEN and CDR2 SYDVKM. The donors were part of the roughly 120-subject validation cohort, which stood apart from the approximately 670-subject first cohort. Study outcomes and limitations: CMV antigen specificity was confirmed in vitro for a few CMV-associated chains. Cytomegalovirus association was assigned to about 150 TCR beta chains. In the 120 validation repertoires, roughly 94% of cluster scores exceeded 0, per a later analysis.

The origin of this receptor is a man aged 25-45 years in good health and CMV-seronegative. The V gene is TRBV28, the J gene TRBJ2-2; TRBD1 might be the D (6 bases). The sequenced material came from PBMCs. The CDR3 nucleotides read TGTGCCAGCAAACAGGGCGGCACCGGGGAGCTGTTTTTT. It codes for CASKQGGTGELFF.